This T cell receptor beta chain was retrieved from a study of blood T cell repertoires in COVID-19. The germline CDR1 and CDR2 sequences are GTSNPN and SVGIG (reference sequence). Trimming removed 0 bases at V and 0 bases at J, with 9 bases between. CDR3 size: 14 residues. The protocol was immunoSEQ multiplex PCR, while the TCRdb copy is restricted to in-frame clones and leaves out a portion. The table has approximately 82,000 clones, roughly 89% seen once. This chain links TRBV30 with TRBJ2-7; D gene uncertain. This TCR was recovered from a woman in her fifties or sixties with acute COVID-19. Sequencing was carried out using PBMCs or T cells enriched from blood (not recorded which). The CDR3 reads CAWSVSPVSYEQYF. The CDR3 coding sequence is TGTGCCTGGAGTGTAAGCCCGGTCTCCTACGAGCAGTACTTC.